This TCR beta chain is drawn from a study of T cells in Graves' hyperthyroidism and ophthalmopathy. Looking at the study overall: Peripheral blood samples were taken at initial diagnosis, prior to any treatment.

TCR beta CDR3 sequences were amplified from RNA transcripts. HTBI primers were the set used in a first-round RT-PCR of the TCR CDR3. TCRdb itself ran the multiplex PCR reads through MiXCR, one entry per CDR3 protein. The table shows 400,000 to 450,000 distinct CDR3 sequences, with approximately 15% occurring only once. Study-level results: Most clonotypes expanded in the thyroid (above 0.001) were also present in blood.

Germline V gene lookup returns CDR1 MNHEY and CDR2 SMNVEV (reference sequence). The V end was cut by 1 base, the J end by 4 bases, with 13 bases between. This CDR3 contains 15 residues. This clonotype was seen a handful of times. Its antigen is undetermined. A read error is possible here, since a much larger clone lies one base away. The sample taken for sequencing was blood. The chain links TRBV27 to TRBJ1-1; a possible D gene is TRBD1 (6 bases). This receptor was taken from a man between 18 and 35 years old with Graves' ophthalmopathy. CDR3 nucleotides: TGTGCCAGCAGTTTATTTTCTACAGGGCCCACTGAAGCTTTCTTT. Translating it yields CASSLFSTGPTEAFF.